Below are 10 T cell receptor beta chains sequenced from a single sample in a study of post-analysis software for immune sequencing data (dated by TCRdb to 2013 to 2016). The paper as a whole reports these results and caveats: Significantly higher frequencies in patients than in controls were found for several TRBV segments, including TRBV5-6, TRBV5-1 and TRBV20-1.

Their target antigens are unknown. Preparation of the library involved PCR. TCRdb records Illumina HiSeq 2500 as the sequencer. Unique molecular identifiers were incorporated into TCR beta cDNA libraries to reduce PCR and sequencing biases. The public sequencing data were trimmed at Q25 with fastp and processed into clonotypes with MiXCR by TCRdb, which kept only in-frame beta chains. CDR3 protein sequences are deduplicated, and each keeps its most common genes and DNA. Across this sample there are 250,000 to 300,000 distinct CDR3 sequences, with around 34% seen only once. The ten largest make up roughly 4.8% of the sample. The sample taken for sequencing was blood. These receptors were taken from a girl under 18 with multiple sclerosis.

This chain uses TRBV7-9 with TRBJ2-5; TRBD1 agrees at 8 bases. This CDR3 comprises 15 residues. V trimming: 0 bases; J trimming: 5 bases; junction bases outside the gene matches: 5. Germline V gene data show CDR1 as SEHNR and CDR2 as FQNEAQ (reference sequence). The DNA of the CDR3 is TGTGCCAGCAGCTTAGCGTTAGACAGGGGCGAGACCCAGTACTTC. It codes for CASSLALDRGETQYF.

Comments on this clonotype: This may come from a read error, since a much larger clone is one base off. CDR3 loop: CASSALAIQETQYF. The CDR3 nucleotides read TGTGCCAGCAGTGCACTAGCGATCCAAGAGACCCAGTACTTC. The rearrangement joins TRBV12-3 or TRBV12-4 to TRBJ2-5; 7 bases are a match to TRBD2. The CDR3 spans 14 residues. V shed 5 bases, J shed 1 base, and the junction held 4 bases outside the gene matches.

This clonotype came up many times. The chain joins TRBV7-2 to TRBJ2-5; maybe TRBD2 (5 bases). This CDR3 spans 15 amino acids. V lost 3 bases, J lost 3 bases, and 14 bases lay in between. CDR1 SGHTA and CDR2 FQGNSA come from the germline V gene. The CDR3 is CASSFQKTREETQYF. The CDR3 DNA sequence: TGTGCCAGCAGCTTCCAAAAAACTAGGGAAGAGACCCAGTACTTC.

The chain joins TRBV10-3 to TRBJ1-5; D not resolved. The CDR3 sequence is 13 residues long. The germline V gene has CDR1 ENHRY and CDR2 SYGVKD. V lost 0 bases and J lost 6, with 6 bases in between. Here the CDR3 DNA reads TGTGCCATCAGTGAGTCGCGCGGTCAGCCCCAGCATTTT. Translation gives CAISESRGQPQHF.

The table lists this clonotype with many counts. This chain links TRBV5-1 with TRBJ2-3; D not resolved. Germline lookup yields CDR1 SGHRS and CDR2 YFSETQ. This CDR3 is built from 15 residues. Trimming cost V 4 bases and J 2 bases, with 14 bases left between them. For the CDR3, the DNA is TGCGCCAGCAGCCCCAACATACGGTCCACAGATACGCAGTATTTT. This translates into CASSPNIRSTDTQYF. Full variable domain (remainder filled in from reference TRBV5-1 and TRBJ2-3): KAGVTQTPRYLIKTRGQQVTLSCSPISGHRSVSWYQQTPGQGLQFLFEYFSETQRNKGNFPGRFSGRQFSNSRSEMNVSTLELGDSALYLCASSPNIRSTDTQYFGPGTRLTVL.

This clonotype was detected ten times or more. This rearrangement joins TRBV25-1 to TRBJ2-1; tentatively, D is TRBD1 (6 bases). V was shortened by 11 bases and J by 7 bases, with 21 bases between the two germline ends. Germline assignment: CDR1 MGHDK and CDR2 SYGVNS. The CDR3 is made up of 14 amino acids. CDR3 nucleotide sequence: TGTGCCTGTTCCGGAACAGGGTCGATGAATGAGCAGTTCTTC. This sequence encodes CACSGTGSMNEQFF.

The chain is built from TRBV20-1 and TRBJ2-7, with D perhaps given as TRBD1 or TRBD2 (6 bases each). Per the germline V gene, CDR1 is DFQATT and CDR2 is SNEGSKA (reference sequence). V dropped 1 base and J dropped 6 bases, with 10 bases sitting between them. CDR3 length: 12 residues. CDR3 amino acids: CSARVEGGEQYF. The CDR3 region has the DNA TGCAGTGCTAGAGTAGAGGGGGGCGAGCAGTACTTC.

This clonotype was detected many times. This chain joins TRBV11-2 and TRBJ2-3; D gene unclear. This CDR3 comprises 15 residues. The germline V gene encodes CDR1 SGHAT and CDR2 FQNNGV. Trimming removed 3 bases from V and 1 base from J, with 11 bases in between. The CDR3 DNA follows: TGTGCCAGCAGCTTCCACTCCCCGGGCACAGATACGCAGTATTTT. This gives the protein CASSFHSPGTDTQYF.

This clonotype showed up many times. The J gene is TRBJ2-7, the V gene TRBV20-1; D is unclear. This CDR3 has 11 amino acids. Deletions cut 3 bases from V and 6 bases from J, with 9 bases between. CDR1 DFQATT and CDR2 SNEGSKA come from the germline V gene (reference sequence). The CDR3 loop is CSASALGEQYF. The CDR3 DNA is TGCAGTGCTAGTGCGTTAGGCGAGCAGTACTTC.

In its sample, this clonotype was seen many times. The chain combines TRBV5-1 with TRBJ2-6, with TRBD2 matching over 10 bases. V gave up 5 bases and J gave up 0 bases; unmatched junction bases: 11. CDR3 size: 19 residues. CDR1 is SGHRS and CDR2 is YFSETQ in the germline V gene. DNA for the CDR3: TGCGCCAGCAGGGGCCTAGCGGGGGCCCTTACCTCTGGGGCCAACGTCCTGACTTTC. Protein: CASRGLAGALTSGANVLTF.